The next 17 T cell receptor beta chains were all read from a single sample in a study of blood T cell repertoires in COVID-19. Only in-frame clones appear in the TCRdb table, and some are missing; sequencing was by immunoSEQ multiplex PCR. Of about 160,000 clones in the sample, roughly nine tenths were seen once. Sequencing was carried out using peripheral blood. These receptors all stem from a woman in her sixties or seventies with active or convalescent COVID-19.

V is TRBV4-3 and J is TRBJ2-7; D might be TRBD2 (5 bases). The CDR3 sequence is 15 residues long. CDR1 and CDR2 from the germline V gene are LGHNA and YSLEER. The ends were cut back, 3 bases at V and 0 bases at J, with 12 bases in the middle. CDR3 nucleotides: TGCGCCAGCAGCCAGGTTGATCGGGACTCCTACGAGCAGTACTTC. Translating gives CASSQVDRDSYEQYF.

The J gene is TRBJ2-1, the V gene TRBV7-3; possible D gene TRBD2, 6 bases. In germline, CDR1 is SGHTA, CDR2 FQGTGA. The CDR3 is 14 amino acids. Between the trimmed V and J ends, which lost 4 bases and 1 base, there was a span of 8 bases. This CDR3 is CASSSSGSYNEQFF. The CDR3 DNA reads as TGTGCCAGCAGCTCCAGCGGGTCCTACAATGAGCAGTTCTTC. Drawing the rest from reference TRBV7-3 and TRBJ2-1, the complete variable domain is GAGVSQTPSNKVTEKGKYVELRCDPISGHTALYWYRQSLGQGPEFLIYFQGTGAADDSGLPNDRFFAVRPEGSVSTLKIQRTERGDSAVYLCASSSSGSYNEQFFGPGTRLTVL.

The J gene is TRBJ2-7, the V gene TRBV6-2 or TRBV6-3, with 14 nucleotides matching TRBD2. The CDR3 is 18 residues long. The junction had 11 bases not matched to a gene; V was cut back by 5 bases and J by 2 bases. The germline V gene has CDR1 MNHEY and CDR2 SVGEGT. CDR3 sequence: CASSHQGTSGGLAYEQYF. The CDR3 nucleotides read TGTGCCAGCAGTCACCAAGGGACTAGCGGGGGCCTAGCCTACGAGCAGTACTTC.

This chain joins TRBV18 and TRBJ1-1, with a possible D match to TRBD1 (6 bases). Germline V lookup: CDR1 KGHSH, CDR2 LQKENI. V was clipped by 2 bases and J by 2 bases, with 9 bases between them. This CDR3 is built from 14 residues. This CDR3 is CASSPGTSNTEAFF. The CDR3 DNA reads as TGTGCCAGCTCACCAGGGACATCCAACACTGAAGCTTTCTTT.

The gene calls are TRBV14 and TRBJ2-7; 10 nucleotides align to TRBD2. The CDR3 is 13 amino acids. Trimming cost V 4 bases and J 4 bases; bases outside gene matches: 1. The germline gives CDR1 SGHDN, CDR2 FVKESK. CDR3 region: CASSRGLAYEQYF. The CDR3 nucleotides read TGTGCCAGCAGCCGGGGACTAGCGTACGAGCAGTACTTC.

Of note for this clone: This CDR3 is also generated by other DNA sequences in the sample. The CDR3 loop reads CASSIGGGTEAFF. DNA of the CDR3: TGTGCCAGTAGTATAGGGGGAGGCACTGAAGCTTTCTTT. This chain connects TRBV19 to TRBJ1-1; D gene unclear. The CDR3 totals 13 residues. Germline CDR1 is LNHDA and CDR2 is SQIVND (reference sequence). Trimming removed 1 base at V and 4 bases at J, with 7 bases between.

This clone showed up just a few times. This chain connects TRBV5-4 to TRBJ2-1; 9 bases are a match to TRBD2. V dropped 3 bases and J dropped 2; count of bases not matched to a gene: 3. Germline V lookup: CDR1 SGHNT, CDR2 YYREEE (reference sequence). This CDR3 is built from 15 residues. The CDR3 sequence: CASSSTSGTYNEQFF. The CDR3 DNA reads TGTGCCAGCAGCTCGACTAGCGGAACCTACAATGAGCAGTTCTTC.

The rearrangement joins TRBV11-2 to TRBJ1-5; a possible D gene is TRBD1 (5 bases). CDR3 size: 15 residues. The germline V and J ends were trimmed by 1 base and 3 bases, with 10 bases remaining between them. The germline V gene has CDR1 SGHAT and CDR2 FQNNGV. CDR3 in amino acids: CASSLGGTHNQPQHF. The CDR3 DNA is TGTGCCAGCAGCTTAGGCGGGACCCACAATCAGCCCCAGCATTTT.

The chain recombines TRBV5-8 with TRBJ2-5; TRBD2 matches 7 bases. CDR1 is SGHTS and CDR2 is YDEGEE in the germline V gene. The CDR3 sequence is 16 residues long. Trimming took 3 bases from V and 3 from J; bases not matched to a gene: 11. The chain's CDR3 is CASSWGGALGEETQYF. The CDR3 DNA is TGTGCCAGCAGCTGGGGGGGAGCTCTTGGGGAAGAGACCCAGTACTTC.

The chain has TRBV12-3 or TRBV12-4 and TRBJ1-2; D is ambiguous. This CDR3 is built from 12 residues. The V end was cut by 3 bases, the J end by 4 bases, with 6 bases between. CDR3 loop: CASSLNSYGYTF. The CDR3 nucleotides read TGTGCCAGCAGTTTGAACAGCTATGGCTACACCTTC.

The J gene is TRBJ2-5, the V gene TRBV7-2, with 8 bases identical to TRBD2. This CDR3 has 18 residues. Trimming took 1 base from V and 2 from J; bases not matched to a gene: 12. Germline CDR1 SGHTA, CDR2 FQGNSA. The CDR3 sequence is CASSLVGGGGTLQETQYF. The CDR3 DNA reads TGTGCCAGCAGCTTAGTAGGTGGCGGGGGGACCTTACAAGAGACCCAGTACTTC.

V gene TRBV18 combines with J gene TRBJ1-5; maybe TRBD1 (5 bases). Germline CDR1 is KGHSH and CDR2 is LQKENI. Trimming removed 0 bases from V and 7 bases from J, with 13 bases in between. The CDR3 runs 15 residues. The CDR3 sequence: CASSPPPAGEQPQHF. The DNA of the CDR3 is TGTGCCAGCTCACCACCGCCAGCGGGGGAACAGCCCCAGCATTTT.

This clone was found a few times. The rearrangement links TRBV2 to TRBJ1-1; TRBD1 aligns across 11 bases. The CDR3 has 15 residues. V lost 3 bases and J lost 4; bases outside the gene matches: 4. CDR1 SNHLY and CDR2 FYNNEI come from the germline V gene. CDR3 DNA: TGTGCCAGCAGTGAGGACAGGGGGCGCGGCACTGAAGCTTTCTTT. Its protein is CASSEDRGRGTEAFF.

The gene calls are TRBV6-1 and TRBJ1-5; D is uncertain. Trimming cost V 6 bases and J 6 bases, with 18 bases left between them. The CDR3 runs to 15 residues. Looked up from germline, CDR1 is MNHNS and CDR2 is SASEGT. This CDR3 reads CASSLVGVVGQPQHF. CDR3 sequence (DNA): TGTGCCAGCAGCCTCGTCGGAGTCGTAGGTCAGCCCCAGCATTTT.

In this sample, this clone turned up a few times. The chain joins TRBV6-5 to TRBJ2-2; D is unresolved. The CDR3 runs 15 residues. V lost 3 bases, J lost 6 bases, and 14 bases lay in between. Germline CDR1 and CDR2: MNHEY and SVGAGI. CDR3 coding DNA: TGTGCCAGCAGTTATATGGGCCCCGTCGCCGGGGAGCTGTTTTTT. Translated, it gives CASSYMGPVAGELFF.

This sequence joins TRBV7-3 and TRBJ2-2; 7 bases agree with TRBD2. The CDR3 has 18 residues. The germline V gene encodes CDR1 SGHTA and CDR2 FQGTGA. J was trimmed by 4 bases and V by 4 bases; bases with no gene match: 15. The CDR3 spells CASSSPPSPGLFTGELFF. The DNA of the CDR3 is TGTGCCAGCAGCTCTCCCCCTAGTCCGGGACTATTCACCGGGGAGCTGTTTTTT.

The gene calls are TRBV15 and TRBJ2-3, with TRBD1 identical over 7 bases. The trim removed 0 bases at V and 2 bases at J, leaving 5 bases unmatched. Germline V gives CDR1 LNHNV, CDR2 YYDKDF (reference sequence). This CDR3 contains 16 residues. Written as DNA, the CDR3 is TGTGCCACCAGCAGAGATGGGGGACAGTCCACAGATACGCAGTATTTT. This codes for CATSRDGGQSTDTQYF.